This TCR beta chain was sequenced for a study of shared clonotypes between healthy human individuals. Study-level information: The donor pool was made up of a couple of women and a few men aged 18 to 49.

Sequencing was at deep level. Per sorted-subset replicate PCR, input was around 200 ng DNA, representing roughly 30,000 T cell genomes. Produced via immunoSEQ multiplex PCR; TCRdb's table is partial and in-frame only. The sample carries 2 million to 2.5 million clones, roughly 91% recorded once. CD45RO-negative CD8 cells positively selected for CCR7 made up the naive population, which excluded terminally differentiated effector memory CD45RA+ cells. CDR3 size: 15 residues. Germline V gene data show CDR1 as SGHAT and CDR2 as FQNNGV. The junction had 8 bases not matched to a gene; V was cut back by 4 bases and J by 5 bases.

Sequenced: naive CD8+ T cells from PBMCs. The chain joins TRBV11-2 to TRBJ2-7; 10 bases fit TRBD1. This sequence originates from a man between 18 and 29 years old in good health. Some clones in this sample may be carry-over from other donors' samples. CDR3 in amino acids: CASSSAGQGVNEQYF. Here the CDR3 DNA reads TGTGCCAGCAGCTCAGCTGGACAGGGGGTTAACGAGCAGTACTTC.